This T cell receptor beta chain appears in the sequencing data of a study of blood T cell repertoires in COVID-19. Study-level information: Donors in the United States, Italy and Spain gave samples during acute or convalescent COVID-19. PBMCs, B-cell-depleted T cells, or T cells provided the cDNA or gDNA that made up the material.

Authors' processing steps: Nucleated cell number was recorded as an estimate derived from reference gene primer amplification. Only in-frame clones appear in the TCRdb table, and some are missing; sequencing was by immunoSEQ multiplex PCR. V and J calls and clone size are those listed in that table; D and trimming were worked out from the DNA. The profile shows some 250,000 clones, less than 90% of them singletons. CDR3 length: 14 amino acids. Between the trimmed V and J ends, which lost 5 bases and 8 bases, there was a span of 15 bases. Germline V lookup: CDR1 SGHVS, CDR2 FQNEAQ. The sample holds a few counts of this clone.

This TCR was sampled from a man aged 55 to 70 with acute or convalescent COVID-19. V and J are TRBV7-8 and TRBJ1-4, with a weak D call TRBD1 (5 bases). Sample: peripheral blood. The CDR3 DNA follows: TGTGCCAGCAGCCAAGACGGGACTGGGGAAAAACTGTTTTTT. Translation: CASSQDGTGEKLFF.